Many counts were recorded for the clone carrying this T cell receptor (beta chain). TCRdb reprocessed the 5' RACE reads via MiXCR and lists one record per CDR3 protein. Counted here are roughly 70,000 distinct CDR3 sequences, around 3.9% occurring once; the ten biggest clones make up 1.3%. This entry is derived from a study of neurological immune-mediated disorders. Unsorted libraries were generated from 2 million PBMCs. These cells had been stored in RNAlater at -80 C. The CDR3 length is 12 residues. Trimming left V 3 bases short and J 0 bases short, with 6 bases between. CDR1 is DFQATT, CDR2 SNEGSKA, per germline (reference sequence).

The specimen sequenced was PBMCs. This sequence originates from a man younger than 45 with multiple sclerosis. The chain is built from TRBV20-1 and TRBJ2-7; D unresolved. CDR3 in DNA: TGCAGTGCTAGTTCTAGCTCCTACGAGCAGTACTTC. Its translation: CSASSSSYEQYF.